This entry is about one TCR beta chain. The data were obtained in a study of blood T cell repertoires in COVID-19. J gave up 2 bases and V 3 bases, and 8 bases lay outside the gene matches. The CDR3 runs 17 residues. Germline V lookup: CDR1 ENHRY, CDR2 SYGVKD. Sequencing was performed with immunoSEQ multiplex PCR; in TCRdb, only in-frame clones are kept and a portion is missing. Seen here are about 480,000 clones, around 87% observed once, and the top ten hold less than 2%. V is TRBV10-3 and J is TRBJ2-7, with 12 bases matching TRBD2. Sequenced: PBMCs or T cells enriched from blood (not recorded which). The clonotype was recovered from a woman aged 40-49 years who had recovered from COVID-19. DNA of the CDR3: TGTGCCATCAGTGAAGGGACTAGCGGGCAAACTGCCTACGAGCAGTACTTC. This sequence encodes CAISEGTSGQTAYEQYF.